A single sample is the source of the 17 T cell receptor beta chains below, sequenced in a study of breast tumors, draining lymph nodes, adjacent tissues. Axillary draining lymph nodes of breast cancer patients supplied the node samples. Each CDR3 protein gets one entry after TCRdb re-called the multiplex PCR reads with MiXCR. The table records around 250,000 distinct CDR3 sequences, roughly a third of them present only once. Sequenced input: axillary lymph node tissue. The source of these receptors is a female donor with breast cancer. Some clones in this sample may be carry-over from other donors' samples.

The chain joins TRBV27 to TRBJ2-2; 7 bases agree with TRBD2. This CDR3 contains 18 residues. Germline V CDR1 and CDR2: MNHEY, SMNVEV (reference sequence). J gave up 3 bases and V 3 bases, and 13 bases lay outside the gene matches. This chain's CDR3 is CASSFRLAGSGDTGELFF. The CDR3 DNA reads TGTGCCAGCAGTTTCCGGCTAGCAGGGAGCGGGGACACCGGGGAGCTGTTTTTT.

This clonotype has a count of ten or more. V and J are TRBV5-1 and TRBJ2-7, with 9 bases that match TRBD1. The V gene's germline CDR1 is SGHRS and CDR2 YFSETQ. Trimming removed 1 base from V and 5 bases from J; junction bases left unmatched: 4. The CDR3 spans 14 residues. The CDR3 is CASSLLDRGDEQYF. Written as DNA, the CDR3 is TGCGCCAGCAGCTTGCTGGACAGGGGCGACGAGCAGTACTTC.

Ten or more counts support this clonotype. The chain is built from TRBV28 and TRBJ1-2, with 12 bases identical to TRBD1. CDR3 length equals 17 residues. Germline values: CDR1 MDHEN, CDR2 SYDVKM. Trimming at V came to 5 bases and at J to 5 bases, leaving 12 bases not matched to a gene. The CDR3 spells CASSPKPGQGARYGYTF. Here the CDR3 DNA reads TGTGCCAGCAGTCCGAAGCCGGGACAGGGGGCGCGATATGGCTACACCTTC.

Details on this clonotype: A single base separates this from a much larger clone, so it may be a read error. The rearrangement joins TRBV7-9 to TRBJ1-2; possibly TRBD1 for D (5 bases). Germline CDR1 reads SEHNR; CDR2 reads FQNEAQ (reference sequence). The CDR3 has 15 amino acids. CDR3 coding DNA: TGTGCCAGCAGGCCTCCGCCCCCGGGGGACTATGGCTACCCCTTC. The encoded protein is CASRPPPPGDYGYPF.

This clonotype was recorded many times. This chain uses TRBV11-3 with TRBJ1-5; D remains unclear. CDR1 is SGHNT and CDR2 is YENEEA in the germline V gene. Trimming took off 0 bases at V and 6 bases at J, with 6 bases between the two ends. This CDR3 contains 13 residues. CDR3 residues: CASSLDWSQPQHF. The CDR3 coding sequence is TGTGCCAGCAGCTTAGATTGGAGTCAGCCCCAGCATTTT.

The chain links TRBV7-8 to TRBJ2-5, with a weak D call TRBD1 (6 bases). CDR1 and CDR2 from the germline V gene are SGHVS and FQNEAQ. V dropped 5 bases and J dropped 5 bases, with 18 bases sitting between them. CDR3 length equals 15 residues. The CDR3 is CASSPPRGGAETQYF. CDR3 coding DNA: TGTGCCAGCAGCCCACCCCGTGGGGGCGCGGAGACCCAGTACTTC.

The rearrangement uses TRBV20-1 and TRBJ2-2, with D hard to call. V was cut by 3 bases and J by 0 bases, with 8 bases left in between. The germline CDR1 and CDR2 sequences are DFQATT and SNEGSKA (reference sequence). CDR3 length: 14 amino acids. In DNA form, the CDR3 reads TGCAGTGCTAGCGCGGAAGCGAACACCGGGGAGCTGTTTTTT. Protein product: CSASAEANTGELFF.

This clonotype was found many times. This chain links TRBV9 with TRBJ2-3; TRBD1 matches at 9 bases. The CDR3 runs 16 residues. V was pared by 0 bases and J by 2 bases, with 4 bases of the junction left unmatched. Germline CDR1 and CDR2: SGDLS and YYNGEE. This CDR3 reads CASSVDRGPSTDTQYF. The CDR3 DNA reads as TGTGCCAGCAGCGTAGACAGGGGGCCATCCACAGATACGCAGTATTTT.

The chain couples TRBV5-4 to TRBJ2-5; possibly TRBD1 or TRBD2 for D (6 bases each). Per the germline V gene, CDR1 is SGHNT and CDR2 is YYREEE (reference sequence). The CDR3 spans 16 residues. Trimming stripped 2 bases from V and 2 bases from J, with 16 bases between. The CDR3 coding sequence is TGTGCCAGCAGCTTTGGACAGACGAGCGGGCAAGAGACCCAGTACTTC. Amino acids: CASSFGQTSGQETQYF.

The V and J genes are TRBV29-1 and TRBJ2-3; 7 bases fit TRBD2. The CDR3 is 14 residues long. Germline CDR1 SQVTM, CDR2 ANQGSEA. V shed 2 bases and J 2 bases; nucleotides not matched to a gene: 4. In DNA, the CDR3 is TGCAGCGTTGAAACGGGAGGCATCACAGATACGCAGTATTTT. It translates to CSVETGGITDTQYF.

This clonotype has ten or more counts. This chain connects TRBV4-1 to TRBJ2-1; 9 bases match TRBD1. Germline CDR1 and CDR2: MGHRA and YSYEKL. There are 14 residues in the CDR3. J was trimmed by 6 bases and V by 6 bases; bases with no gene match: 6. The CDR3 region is CASSDRGRGNEQFF. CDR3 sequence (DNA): TGCGCCAGCAGTGACAGGGGGAGAGGCAATGAGCAGTTCTTC.

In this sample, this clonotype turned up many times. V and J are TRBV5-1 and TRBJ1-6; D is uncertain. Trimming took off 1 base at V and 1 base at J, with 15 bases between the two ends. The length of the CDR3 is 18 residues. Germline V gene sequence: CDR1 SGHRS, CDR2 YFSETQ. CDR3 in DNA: TGCGCCAGCAGCTTGTCGGTAGGCGGGAAATCCTATAATTCACCCCTCCACTTT. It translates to CASSLSVGGKSYNSPLHF. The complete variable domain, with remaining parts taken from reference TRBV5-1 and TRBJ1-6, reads KAGVTQTPRYLIKTRGQQVTLSCSPISGHRSVSWYQQTPGQGLQFLFEYFSETQRNKGNFPGRFSGRQFSNSRSEMNVSTLELGDSALYLCASSLSVGGKSYNSPLHFGNGTRLTVT.

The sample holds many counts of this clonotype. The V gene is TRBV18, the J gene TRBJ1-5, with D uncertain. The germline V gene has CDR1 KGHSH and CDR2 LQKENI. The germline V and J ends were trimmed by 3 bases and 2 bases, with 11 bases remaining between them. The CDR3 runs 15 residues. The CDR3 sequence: CASSPDGRGNQPQHF. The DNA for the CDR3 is TGTGCCAGCTCACCGGACGGGAGGGGCAATCAGCCCCAGCATTTT.

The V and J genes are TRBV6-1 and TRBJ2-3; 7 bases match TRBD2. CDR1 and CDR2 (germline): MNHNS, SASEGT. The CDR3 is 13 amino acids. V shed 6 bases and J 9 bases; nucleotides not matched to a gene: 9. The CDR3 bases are TGTGCCAGCAGAGCAGAAGGGAGGGGAACGCAGTATTTT. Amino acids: CASRAEGRGTQYF.

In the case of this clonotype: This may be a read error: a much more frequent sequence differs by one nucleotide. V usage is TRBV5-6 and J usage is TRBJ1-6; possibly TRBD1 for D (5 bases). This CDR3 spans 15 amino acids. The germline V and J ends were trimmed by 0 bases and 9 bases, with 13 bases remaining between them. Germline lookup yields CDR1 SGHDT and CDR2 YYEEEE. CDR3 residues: CASSLEQAAGSPLHF. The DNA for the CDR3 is TGTGCCAGCAGCTTGGAACAGGCGGCTGGTTCACCCCTCCACTTT.

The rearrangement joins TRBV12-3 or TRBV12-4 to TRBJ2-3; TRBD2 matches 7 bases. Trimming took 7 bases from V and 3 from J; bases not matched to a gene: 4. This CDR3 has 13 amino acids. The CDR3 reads CASTLGGTDTQYF. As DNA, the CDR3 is TGTGCCAGCACCCTGGGGGGGACAGATACGCAGTATTTT.

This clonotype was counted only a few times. The CDR3 sequence: CASSQGWTYTDTQYF. As DNA, the CDR3 is TGTGCCAGCAGCCAAGGGTGGACCTACACAGATACGCAGTATTTT. The chain carries TRBV3-1 and TRBJ2-3; D ambiguous. Deletions cut 1 base from V and 2 bases from J, with 10 bases between. CDR3 length: 15 residues. Germline V gene data show CDR1 as LGHDT and CDR2 as YNNKEL (reference sequence).